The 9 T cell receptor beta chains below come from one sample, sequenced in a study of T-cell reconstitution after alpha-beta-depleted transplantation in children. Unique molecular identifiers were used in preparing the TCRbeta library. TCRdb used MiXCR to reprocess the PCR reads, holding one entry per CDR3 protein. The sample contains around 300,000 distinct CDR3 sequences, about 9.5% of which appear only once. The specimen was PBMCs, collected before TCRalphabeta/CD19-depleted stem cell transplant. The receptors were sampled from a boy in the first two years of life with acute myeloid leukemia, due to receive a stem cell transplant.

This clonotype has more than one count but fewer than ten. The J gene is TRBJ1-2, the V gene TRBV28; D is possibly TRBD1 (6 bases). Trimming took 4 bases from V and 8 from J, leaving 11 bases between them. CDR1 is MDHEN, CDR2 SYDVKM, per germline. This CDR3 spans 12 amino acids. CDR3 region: CASSSPTGGYTF. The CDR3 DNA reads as TGTGCCAGCAGTTCCCCGACAGGAGGCTACACCTTC.

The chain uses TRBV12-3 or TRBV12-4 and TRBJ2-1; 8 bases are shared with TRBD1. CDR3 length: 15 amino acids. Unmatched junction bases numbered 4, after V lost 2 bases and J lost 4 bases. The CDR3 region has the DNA TGTGCCAGCAGTTTACAGGGGGCTAAGTACAATGAGCAGTTCTTC. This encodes CASSLQGAKYNEQFF.

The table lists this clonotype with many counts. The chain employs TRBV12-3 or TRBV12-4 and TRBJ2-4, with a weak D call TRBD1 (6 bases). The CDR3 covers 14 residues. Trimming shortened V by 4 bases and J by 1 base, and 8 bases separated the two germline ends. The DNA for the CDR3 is TGTGCCAGCAGTTCTGGGGGCGCCAAAAACATTCAGTACTTC. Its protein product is CASSSGGAKNIQYF.

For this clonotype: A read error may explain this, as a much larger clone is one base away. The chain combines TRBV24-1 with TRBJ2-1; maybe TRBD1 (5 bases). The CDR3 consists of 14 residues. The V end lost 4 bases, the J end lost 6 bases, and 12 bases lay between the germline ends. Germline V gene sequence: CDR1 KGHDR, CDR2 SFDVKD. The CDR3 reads CATSEGVTRNEQFF. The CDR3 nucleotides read TGTGCCACCAGTGAAGGGGTTACTCGCAATGAGCAGTTCTTC.

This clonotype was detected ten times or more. The DNA for the CDR3 is TGTGCCAGCAGCTTAGCTGCCGGGGAAGCGGTGGAGACCCAGTACTTC. Amino acids: CASSLAAGEAVETQYF. This chain connects TRBV7-9 to TRBJ2-5, with D tentatively TRBD2 (5 bases). Germline values: CDR1 SEHNR, CDR2 FQNEAQ (reference sequence). The germline V and J ends were trimmed by 0 bases and 5 bases, with 16 bases remaining between them. The CDR3 extends over 16 amino acids.

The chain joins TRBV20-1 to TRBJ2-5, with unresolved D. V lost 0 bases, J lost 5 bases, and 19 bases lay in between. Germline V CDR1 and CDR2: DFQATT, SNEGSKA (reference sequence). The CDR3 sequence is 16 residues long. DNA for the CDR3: TGCAGTGCTAGAGATCCGCACCTCCCTCGACTGGAGACCCAGTACTTC. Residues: CSARDPHLPRLETQYF.

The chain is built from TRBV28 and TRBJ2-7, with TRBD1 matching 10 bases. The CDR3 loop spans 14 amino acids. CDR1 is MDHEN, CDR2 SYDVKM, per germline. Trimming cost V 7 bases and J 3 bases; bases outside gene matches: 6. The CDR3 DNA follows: TGTGCCAGCACCAACCGGGACAGGGGCTACGAGCAGTACTTC. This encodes CASTNRDRGYEQYF.

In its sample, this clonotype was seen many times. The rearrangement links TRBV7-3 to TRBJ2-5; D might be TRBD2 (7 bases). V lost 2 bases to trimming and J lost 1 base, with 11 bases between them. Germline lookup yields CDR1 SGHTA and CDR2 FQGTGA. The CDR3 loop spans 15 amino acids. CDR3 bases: TGTGCCAGCAGCTTAGGGGGCGGGGGCCAAGAGACCCAGTACTTC. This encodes CASSLGGGGQETQYF.

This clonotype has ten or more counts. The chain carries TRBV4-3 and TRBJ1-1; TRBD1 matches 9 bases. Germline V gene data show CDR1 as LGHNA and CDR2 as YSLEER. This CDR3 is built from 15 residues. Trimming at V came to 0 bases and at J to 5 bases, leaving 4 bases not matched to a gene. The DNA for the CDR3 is TGCGCCAGCAGCCAAGATGGGGACAGGGAAACTGAAGCTTTCTTT. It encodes CASSQDGDRETEAFF.